The next 26 T cell receptor beta chains were all read from a single sample in a study of T cells in Graves' hyperthyroidism and ophthalmopathy. Template material for amplifying TCR beta CDR3 regions consisted of RNA transcripts. The TCR CDR3 was amplified in a first-round RT-PCR using the HTBI primer set. TCRdb used MiXCR to reprocess the multiplex PCR reads, holding one entry per CDR3 protein. The profile shows roughly 630,000 distinct CDR3 sequences, around 16% of them singletons. Sample: blood. These receptors were taken from a woman aged 25 to 39 with Graves' hyperthyroidism.

Ten or more counts support this clonotype. The chain has TRBV15 and TRBJ2-7, with 9 bases identical to TRBD2. V lost 4 bases, J lost 0 bases, and 10 bases stayed unmatched. The germline gives CDR1 LNHNV, CDR2 YYDKDF (reference sequence). This CDR3 spans 17 amino acids. In DNA, the CDR3 is TGTGCCACCAGCAAAGGAGGACTAGCGCGAAGCTCCTACGAGCAGTACTTC. Encoded protein: CATSKGGLARSSYEQYF.

Ten or more counts support this clonotype. The rearrangement joins TRBV7-3 to TRBJ2-3, with TRBD2 identical over 7 bases. From germline, CDR1 is SGHTA and CDR2 FQGTGA. Trimming took 4 bases from V and 4 from J; bases not matched to a gene: 11. This CDR3 has 16 amino acids. The CDR3: CASSSGLVGRADTQYF. The CDR3, as DNA: TGTGCCAGCAGCTCAGGACTAGTGGGGAGAGCAGATACGCAGTATTTT. The variable domain in full, completed from reference TRBV7-3 and TRBJ2-3, reads GAGVSQTPSNKVTEKGKYVELRCDPISGHTALYWYRQSLGQGPEFLIYFQGTGAADDSGLPNDRFFAVRPEGSVSTLKIQRTERGDSAVYLCASSSGLVGRADTQYFGPGTRLTVL.

The genes are TRBV6-5 and TRBJ2-3, with 7 bases that match TRBD1. The CDR3 covers 16 residues. Unmatched junction bases numbered 6, after V lost 2 bases and J lost 1 base. Germline V CDR1 and CDR2: MNHEY, SVGAGI. In DNA form, the CDR3 reads TGTGCCAGCAGTTACGGACAGGCCTTTGGCACAGATACGCAGTATTTT. As protein: CASSYGQAFGTDTQYF.

The chain employs TRBV3-1 and TRBJ2-5; the D gene is possibly TRBD2 (5 bases). Germline V lookup: CDR1 LGHDT, CDR2 YNNKEL (reference sequence). The CDR3 totals 14 residues. V was clipped by 0 bases and J by 10 bases, with 15 bases between them. CDR3 in amino acids: CASSQDLTSGFQYF. The CDR3, as DNA: TGTGCCAGCAGCCAAGATCTAACTAGTGGTTTCCAGTACTTC.

This clonotype has ten or more counts. This chain links TRBV6-1 with TRBJ1-1, with unresolved D. CDR3 length: 15 residues. Trimming left V 0 bases short and J 0 bases short, with 8 bases between. From germline, CDR1 is MNHNS and CDR2 SASEGT. The CDR3 DNA reads as TGTGCCAGCAGTGAAGCTCTAGGTTTGAACACTGAAGCTTTCTTT. It yields the protein CASSEALGLNTEAFF.

This chain links TRBV5-1 with TRBJ2-1, with 9 bases fitting TRBD1. Germline V gene data show CDR1 as SGHRS and CDR2 as YFSETQ. This CDR3 contains 15 residues. With 6 bases clipped from V and 8 bases from J, the junction kept 12 bases outside the gene matches. The CDR3 DNA follows: TGCGCCAGCACCTCCCGGGACAGGGTTATCGATGAGCAGTTCTTC. Residues: CASTSRDRVIDEQFF.

This clonotype was recorded at least ten times. The chain has TRBV4-1 and TRBJ2-7, with TRBD2 matching over 8 bases. Germline V gene lookup returns CDR1 MGHRA and CDR2 YSYEKL. V lost 0 bases to trimming and J lost 1 base; unmatched junction nucleotides: 2. The CDR3 has 15 residues. DNA of the CDR3: TGCGCCAGCAGCCAAGAGGGCGGGAGGTCCTACGAGCAGTACTTC. Its translation: CASSQEGGRSYEQYF.

This clonotype was seen many times. The V call is TRBV7-2, the J call TRBJ1-1, with a possible D match to TRBD1 (6 bases). CDR1 is SGHTA, CDR2 FQGNSA, per germline. The CDR3 is 15 residues long. Trimming removed 1 base from V and 1 base from J, with 10 bases in between. CDR3 in amino acids: CASSLERGANTEAFF. The CDR3 bases are TGTGCCAGCAGCTTAGAGAGGGGGGCGAACACTGAAGCTTTCTTT.

This clonotype was found many times. The V and J genes are TRBV6-1 and TRBJ1-4; 7 nucleotides align to TRBD1. Germline V CDR1 and CDR2: MNHNS, SASEGT. CDR3 length: 13 amino acids. V trimming: 5 bases; J trimming: 5 bases; junction bases outside the gene matches: 2. The CDR3 loop is CASSYRGNEKLFF. Written as DNA, the CDR3 is TGTGCCAGCAGTTACAGGGGCAATGAAAAACTGTTTTTT.

This clonotype came up a few times. The V gene is TRBV7-9, the J gene TRBJ2-3; 9 nucleotides match TRBD1. The CDR3 is 17 residues long. V trimming: 6 bases; J trimming: 1 base; junction bases outside the gene matches: 11. Germline V lookup: CDR1 SEHNR, CDR2 FQNEAQ (reference sequence). The CDR3 nucleotides are TGTGCCAGCAGTCCACCACAGGGGGCGGGAGGCACAGATACGCAGTATTTT. Translation gives CASSPPQGAGGTDTQYF.

This clonotype was detected once. Given a much more abundant clone one base away, this may be a read error. V usage is TRBV20-1 and J usage is TRBJ2-5; D ambiguous. The V gene's germline CDR1 is DFQATT and CDR2 SNEGSKA (reference sequence). This CDR3 is 12 amino acids long. With 8 bases removed from V and 3 bases from J, the gap between germline ends came to 13 bases. The CDR3, as DNA: TGCAGTCCTCGGGCGAGAGAAGAGACCCAGTACTTC. This sequence encodes CSPRAREETQYF.

This clonotype showed up many times. This chain uses TRBV7-2 with TRBJ2-7, with 8 bases identical to TRBD2. J lost 2 bases, V lost 1 base, and 4 bases had no gene match. The CDR3 spans 15 residues. Germline CDR1 reads SGHTA; CDR2 reads FQGNSA. CDR3 region: CASSLDDGRAYEQYF. DNA for the CDR3: TGTGCCAGCAGCTTAGATGACGGGAGGGCCTACGAGCAGTACTTC.

This clonotype was observed at least ten times. The CDR3 DNA follows: TGTGCCAGCAGGGACCGTCCGGACACCGGGGAGCTGTTTTTT. It is translated as CASRDRPDTGELFF. The chain recombines TRBV7-3 with TRBJ2-2, with D unclear. V was clipped by 6 bases and J by 3 bases, with 11 bases between them. The CDR3 length is 14 residues. From germline, CDR1 is SGHTA and CDR2 FQGTGA.

About this clonotype: One junction end does not reproduce the germline sequence, and a read error may be involved. This chain joins TRBV6-6 and TRBJ2-3; D is possibly TRBD1 (6 bases). Per the germline V gene, CDR1 is MNHNY and CDR2 is SVGAGI (reference sequence). The CDR3 totals 15 residues. CDR3 nucleotide sequence: TGTGCCAGCATTTACTTCGGACAGAGCACAGATACGCAGTATTTT. As protein: CASIYFGQSTDTQYF.

There are many counts of this clonotype. This rearrangement joins TRBV3-1 to TRBJ1-2; D is perhaps TRBD1 (5 bases). CDR1 LGHDT and CDR2 YNNKEL come from the germline V gene (reference sequence). V was clipped by 8 bases and J by 5 bases, with 15 bases between them. The CDR3 consists of 13 residues. The CDR3 spells CASSHGGAYGYTF. The CDR3, as DNA: TGTGCCAGCTCCCACGGGGGAGCATATGGCTACACCTTC.

This clonotype showed up just a few times. The chain couples TRBV7-2 to TRBJ1-2, with unresolved D. The CDR3 has 15 residues. The ends were cut back, 1 base at V and 0 bases at J, with 9 bases in the middle. CDR1 is SGHTA and CDR2 is FQGNSA in the germline V gene. CDR3 DNA sequence: TGTGCCAGCAGCTTAGTTGCCAGAGCTAACTATGGCTACACCTTC. Translated: CASSLVARANYGYTF.

This clonotype was counted ten times or more. The chain is built from TRBV18 and TRBJ2-1; D is possibly TRBD2 (6 bases). With 7 bases removed from V and 8 bases from J, the gap between germline ends came to 18 bases. From germline, CDR1 is KGHSH and CDR2 LQKENI. CDR3 length: 14 amino acids. The CDR3 DNA is TGTGCCAGCTTACTCGCGGGACCAGACCATGAGCAGTTCTTC. It is translated as CASLLAGPDHEQFF.

The V call is TRBV29-1, the J call TRBJ1-3, with TRBD1 identical over 7 bases. The CDR3 is 13 amino acids. In germline, CDR1 is SQVTM, CDR2 ANQGSEA. V lost 6 bases and J lost 8; bases outside the gene matches: 10. CDR3 amino acids: CSVRTGRRDTIYF. The CDR3 DNA reads TGCAGCGTCAGGACAGGCCGGCGGGACACCATATATTTT.

In its sample, this clonotype was seen many times. J is TRBJ2-7 and V is TRBV28; D remains unclear. The V gene lost 8 bases and the J gene lost 2 bases, with 16 bases spanning the gap. Germline CDR1 MDHEN, CDR2 SYDVKM. CDR3 length equals 14 residues. In DNA form, the CDR3 reads TGTGCCAGCGGCACCCCGACCGAAACCTACGAGCAGTACTTC. Translating it yields CASGTPTETYEQYF.

The chain couples TRBV6-1 to TRBJ1-2; D ambiguous. The CDR3 spans 13 residues. Trimming shortened V by 4 bases and J by 0 bases, and 6 bases separated the two germline ends. Germline CDR1 and CDR2: MNHNS and SASEGT. CDR3 region: CASSVGANYGYTF. CDR3 sequence (DNA): TGTGCCAGCAGTGTGGGAGCTAACTATGGCTACACCTTC.

This clonotype was seen ten or more times. V usage is TRBV5-1 and J usage is TRBJ2-1; D is tentatively TRBD1 or TRBD2 (5 bases each). Germline-derived CDR1 and CDR2 are SGHRS and YFSETQ. Trimming removed 0 bases from V and 0 bases from J, with 19 bases in between. The CDR3 is 19 residues long. The CDR3 loop reads CASSLVDRGTMSSYNEQFF. DNA of the CDR3: TGCGCCAGCAGCTTGGTGGATCGAGGGACCATGAGCTCCTACAATGAGCAGTTCTTC.

This clonotype has a handful of counts. This chain links TRBV19 with TRBJ2-1; D is unclear. Trimming took 3 bases from V and 5 from J, leaving 11 bases between them. The germline CDR1 and CDR2 sequences are LNHDA and SQIVND (reference sequence). The CDR3 sequence is 14 residues long. The CDR3 reads CASSIALSNNEQFF. For the CDR3, the DNA is TGTGCCAGTAGTATTGCACTGTCGAACAATGAGCAGTTCTTC.

This clonotype has a handful of counts. V and J are TRBV12-3 or TRBV12-4 and TRBJ2-2, with 10 bases that match TRBD1. Germline trimming cut 7 bases from V and 7 bases from J; bases unmatched to any gene: 9. The CDR3 length is 15 residues. CDR3 protein: CASNDRGQKVGELFF. CDR3 nucleotides: TGTGCCAGCAATGACAGGGGGCAAAAGGTCGGGGAGCTGTTTTTT.

The sample holds many counts of this clonotype. V usage is TRBV2 and J usage is TRBJ2-7; possible D gene TRBD1, 6 bases. The CDR3 runs to 13 residues. Trimming removed 7 bases from V and 1 base from J, with 11 bases in between. Per germline, CDR1 SNHLY and CDR2 FYNNEI. As DNA, the CDR3 is TGTGCCAGCACCCCACAGGGATCCTACGAGCAGTACTTC. It encodes CASTPQGSYEQYF.

This clonotype showed up many times. The J gene is TRBJ2-3, the V gene TRBV4-1; D possibly matches TRBD1 or TRBD2 (6 bases each). The CDR3 totals 16 residues. Germline CDR1 reads MGHRA; CDR2 reads YSYEKL. V lost 0 bases and J 2 bases, leaving 12 bases between the germline ends. The CDR3 reads CASSQDKGGYTDTQYF. Here the CDR3 DNA reads TGCGCCAGCAGCCAAGATAAAGGGGGGTACACAGATACGCAGTATTTT.

This clonotype was picked up many times. The chain links TRBV15 to TRBJ2-7; 10 bases are shared with TRBD1. V shed 3 bases, J shed 4 bases, and the junction held 3 bases outside the gene matches. The CDR3 totals 14 residues. Germline-derived CDR1 and CDR2 are LNHNV and YYDKDF (reference sequence). DNA of the CDR3: TGTGCCACCAGCAGCTGGACAGGGGGATACGAGCAGTACTTC. It specifies CATSSWTGGYEQYF.